The 31 T cell receptor beta chains listed next were all sequenced from one sample in a study of PD-1 blockade in mismatch repair-deficient tumors. Sequencing used immunoSEQ multiplex PCR; TCRdb keeps in-frame clones, though not all of them. Of about 25,000 clones in the sample, around 84% were seen once. Sequenced here: PBMCs, sampled before pembrolizumab treatment. These receptors came from an adult with mismatch repair-deficient cancer.

This chain connects TRBV10-3 to TRBJ2-3, with 7 bases aligning to TRBD1. This CDR3 spans 14 amino acids. Germline V CDR1 and CDR2: ENHRY, SYGVKD. Germline trimming cut 11 bases from V and 2 bases from J; bases unmatched to any gene: 10. DNA for the CDR3: TGTGCCTCAAACAGGGGATTAGCCACAGATACGCAGTATTTT. Protein product: CASNRGLATDTQYF.

The V call is TRBV2, the J call TRBJ2-7, with TRBD1 matching 7 bases. The CDR3 has 13 residues. J lost 7 bases, V lost 6 bases, and 9 bases had no gene match. Germline V gene data show CDR1 as SNHLY and CDR2 as FYNNEI. CDR3 amino acids: CASSATGSIEQYF. CDR3 in DNA: TGTGCCAGCAGCGCGACAGGGTCCATTGAGCAGTACTTC. Full variable domain (rest looked up from reference TRBV2 and TRBJ2-7): EPEVTQTPSHQVTQMGQEVILRCVPISNHLYFYWYRQILGQKVEFLVSFYNNEISEKSEIFDDQFSVERPDGSNFTLKIRSTKLEDSAMYFCASSATGSIEQYFGPGTRLTVT.

The chain has TRBV19 and TRBJ1-2, with D possibly matching TRBD1 (6 bases). CDR3 length: 15 residues. Trimming removed 7 bases from V and 4 bases from J, with 19 bases in between. Per the germline V gene, CDR1 is LNHDA and CDR2 is SQIVND (reference sequence). The chain's CDR3 is CASIGGQPRAYGYTF. Here the CDR3 DNA reads TGTGCCAGTATCGGTGGACAGCCTCGGGCCTATGGCTACACCTTC.

The chain couples TRBV29-1 to TRBJ2-1; 10 positions agree with TRBD1. CDR3 size: 14 residues. Trimming took 6 bases from V and 1 from J; bases not matched to a gene: 3. From germline, CDR1 is SQVTM and CDR2 ANQGSEA. In nucleotides, the CDR3 is TGCAGCGTGCGGGACAGGGGATCCTACAATGAGCAGTTCTTC. Translating gives CSVRDRGSYNEQFF.

The chain has TRBV28 and TRBJ2-7; D gene ambiguous. The germline V gene has CDR1 MDHEN and CDR2 SYDVKM. The CDR3 is 14 residues long. Trimming stripped 3 bases from V and 3 bases from J, with 12 bases between. The chain's CDR3 is CASSFPDSIYEQYF. DNA for the CDR3: TGTGCCAGCAGTTTCCCCGACTCCATCTACGAGCAGTACTTC.

The chain couples TRBV6-5 to TRBJ1-6, with D perhaps matching TRBD1 (6 bases). CDR1 is MNHEY, CDR2 SVGAGI, per germline. The CDR3 covers 14 residues. The ends were cut back, 7 bases at V and 5 bases at J, with 12 bases in the middle. CDR3 amino acids: CASTSQGNNSPLHF. DNA for the CDR3: TGTGCCAGCACCTCACAGGGCAATAATTCACCCCTCCACTTT.

This chain connects TRBV19 to TRBJ2-1; no definite D call. The CDR3 is 14 amino acids. Germline-derived CDR1 and CDR2 are LNHDA and SQIVND (reference sequence). The V end lost 7 bases, the J end lost 8 bases, and 18 bases lay between the germline ends. CDR3 DNA sequence: TGTGCCAGTACCTTGACCCGAGGTCATGATGAGCAGTTCTTC. Translated: CASTLTRGHDEQFF.

This clone was seen just once. The chain recombines TRBV6-5 with TRBJ2-1; 11 bases fit TRBD2. Germline V gene sequence: CDR1 MNHEY, CDR2 SVGAGI. Unmatched junction bases numbered 11, after V lost 6 bases and J lost 10 bases. The CDR3 runs 15 residues. The CDR3 region has the DNA TGTGCCAGCAGCTTAGCGGGAGGGTCCAACTGGGAGCAGTTCTTC. Its translation is CASSLAGGSNWEQFF.

The chain has TRBV6-5 and TRBJ2-1, with D possibly TRBD2 on 6 matching bases. CDR3 length: 14 residues. Trimming took 0 bases from V and 7 from J, leaving 10 bases between them. Germline V lookup: CDR1 MNHEY, CDR2 SVGAGI. CDR3 DNA: TGTGCCAGCAGTTACTCAGCAGGGAGGAATGAGCAGTTCTTC. Its translation is CASSYSAGRNEQFF.

The chain combines TRBV6-1 with TRBJ1-1; D is unclear. Germline loops: CDR1 MNHNS, CDR2 SASEGT. The CDR3 is 14 residues long. V shed 4 bases and J shed 0 bases, with 9 bases lying between them. The CDR3 is CASSVRTVNTEAFF. CDR3 nucleotides: TGTGCCAGCAGTGTACGCACTGTGAACACTGAAGCTTTCTTT.

This clone has more than one count but fewer than ten. This chain uses TRBV6-5 with TRBJ2-7; D is perhaps TRBD2 (7 bases). In germline, CDR1 is MNHEY, CDR2 SVGAGI. The CDR3 sequence is 15 residues long. Trimming removed 2 bases at V and 1 base at J, with 12 bases between. CDR3 protein: CASSYKGEGSYEQYF. Here the CDR3 DNA reads TGTGCCAGCAGTTACAAGGGGGAGGGTTCCTACGAGCAGTACTTC.

The CDR3 DNA reads as TGTGCCAGCTCACCACCTCACCCCGGGTACGAGCAGTACTTC. Translating it yields CASSPPHPGYEQYF. The gene calls are TRBV18 and TRBJ2-7, with unresolved D. The ends were cut back, 0 bases at V and 4 bases at J, with 10 bases in the middle. The CDR3 extends over 14 amino acids. CDR1 is KGHSH, CDR2 LQKENI, per germline.

The chain joins TRBV18 to TRBJ2-1; D is possibly TRBD2 (6 bases). This CDR3 is built from 14 residues. In germline, CDR1 is KGHSH, CDR2 LQKENI. The V end lost 3 bases, the J end lost 1 base, and 7 bases lay between the germline ends. The CDR3 coding sequence is TGTGCCAGCTCACCGGGAGGTTCCTACAATGAGCAGTTCTTC. It is translated as CASSPGGSYNEQFF.

V and J are TRBV5-6 and TRBJ2-5; D uncertain. From germline, CDR1 is SGHDT and CDR2 YYEEEE. The CDR3 spans 13 residues. V was cut by 0 bases and J by 1 base, with 4 bases left in between. The CDR3 coding sequence is TGTGCCAGCAGCTTGGCGTTCCAAGAGACCCAGTACTTC. Protein: CASSLAFQETQYF.

This clone is a singleton in its sample. The V gene is TRBV7-3, the J gene TRBJ2-5; D might be TRBD2 (5 bases). Germline V lookup: CDR1 SGHTA, CDR2 FQGTGA. V dropped 2 bases and J dropped 2 bases, with 9 bases sitting between them. The CDR3 runs 14 residues. The DNA for the CDR3 is TGTGCCAGCAGCTTATCTTCGGGGCAAGAGACCCAGTACTTC. It codes for CASSLSSGQETQYF.

The J gene is TRBJ2-7, the V gene TRBV6-1; 7 nucleotides line up with TRBD1. CDR3 length: 14 residues. Trimming took 7 bases from V and 3 from J; bases not matched to a gene: 9. Germline V lookup: CDR1 MNHNS, CDR2 SASEGT. DNA for the CDR3: TGTGCCAGCAAATCCATGGGGGACAGCTACGAGCAGTACTTC. Amino acid sequence: CASKSMGDSYEQYF.

The genes are TRBV7-2 and TRBJ1-1; 7 nucleotides agree with TRBD1. CDR3 length: 14 amino acids. V trimming: 4 bases; J trimming: 5 bases; junction bases outside the gene matches: 7. Per the germline V gene, CDR1 is SGHTA and CDR2 is FQGNSA. The CDR3 is CASSSPTGRTEAFF. The CDR3, as DNA: TGTGCCAGCAGCTCCCCGACAGGGCGAACTGAAGCTTTCTTT.

The CDR3 region has the DNA TGCGCCAGCGGACAGGGCTCTGGAAACACCATATATTTT. This encodes CASGQGSGNTIYF. The V call is TRBV5-1, the J call TRBJ1-3, with TRBD1 identical over 8 bases. Germline assignment: CDR1 SGHRS and CDR2 YFSETQ. The CDR3 has 13 residues. J was trimmed by 0 bases and V by 7 bases; bases with no gene match: 0. The entire variable domain, with the rest obtained from reference TRBV5-1 and TRBJ1-3, is as follows: KAGVTQTPRYLIKTRGQQVTLSCSPISGHRSVSWYQQTPGQGLQFLFEYFSETQRNKGNFPGRFSGRQFSNSRSEMNVSTLELGDSALYLCASGQGSGNTIYFGEGSWLTVV.

The chain carries TRBV5-1 and TRBJ1-2; TRBD1 matches at 10 bases. The V gene's germline CDR1 is SGHRS and CDR2 YFSETQ. The CDR3 runs to 13 residues. Germline trimming cut 4 bases from V and 8 bases from J; bases unmatched to any gene: 5. CDR3: CASSPGQGEGYTF. As DNA, the CDR3 is TGCGCCAGCAGCCCTGGACAGGGGGAAGGCTACACCTTC.

The chain recombines TRBV28 with TRBJ1-2; D may be TRBD1 (5 bases). V lost 3 bases, J lost 7 bases, and 18 bases lay in between. The CDR3 has 15 amino acids. Per the germline V gene, CDR1 is MDHEN and CDR2 is SYDVKM. CDR3 in DNA: TGTGCCAGCAGTTTTGAGCTTTTCAGGGTTGGTGGCTACACCTTC. Translated, it gives CASSFELFRVGGYTF.

V and J are TRBV27 and TRBJ1-1, with 7 bases lining up with TRBD1. In germline, CDR1 is MNHEY, CDR2 SMNVEV (reference sequence). V dropped 4 bases and J dropped 7; count of bases not matched to a gene: 15. This CDR3 comprises 16 residues. The CDR3 protein is CASSWQRPGTADEAFF. CDR3 sequence (DNA): TGTGCCAGCAGTTGGCAACGCCCCGGGACAGCCGATGAAGCTTTCTTT.

This rearrangement joins TRBV7-8 to TRBJ2-7; D gene ambiguous. The CDR3 length is 15 residues. Germline V gene lookup returns CDR1 SGHVS and CDR2 FQNEAQ. V was cut by 1 base and J by 2 bases, with 12 bases left in between. Written as DNA, the CDR3 is TGTGCCAGCAGCTTAGAAGTCGGCGGAACCTACGAGCAGTACTTC. Residues: CASSLEVGGTYEQYF.

The chain couples TRBV19 to TRBJ2-3; 9 bases align to TRBD1. The ends lost 7 bases at V and 1 base at J; junction bases unmatched: 6. Germline V gene data show CDR1 as LNHDA and CDR2 as SQIVND (reference sequence). This CDR3 contains 15 residues. The CDR3 spells CASTRQGDRTDTQYF. The CDR3 DNA follows: TGTGCCAGTACCCGACAGGGGGACCGCACAGATACGCAGTATTTT.

The chain joins TRBV18 to TRBJ1-1; D is unclear. Germline assignment: CDR1 KGHSH and CDR2 LQKENI. This CDR3 is built from 14 residues. The germline V and J ends were trimmed by 5 bases and 0 bases, with 10 bases remaining between them. CDR3 in amino acids: CASSNSLMNTEAFF. The CDR3 nucleotides read TGTGCCAGCTCAAACAGCCTAATGAACACTGAAGCTTTCTTT.

The chain recombines TRBV14 with TRBJ1-2; TRBD1 matches 8 bases. The germline gives CDR1 SGHDN, CDR2 FVKESK. The length of the CDR3 is 15 residues. V was pared by 5 bases and J by 4 bases, with 9 bases of the junction left unmatched. The CDR3 nucleotides are TGTGCCAGCAGCGGACAGGGCCGGAGGGCCTATGGCTACACCTTC. It translates to CASSGQGRRAYGYTF.

V usage is TRBV7-2 and J usage is TRBJ2-2; 14 bases line up with TRBD2. Germline loops: CDR1 SGHTA, CDR2 FQGNSA. The CDR3 is made up of 16 amino acids. The trim removed 3 bases at V and 8 bases at J, leaving 5 bases unmatched. The CDR3 region is CASSLGLAGAVGELFF. The CDR3 nucleotides are TGTGCCAGCAGCTTGGGACTAGCGGGAGCCGTGGGGGAGCTGTTTTTT.

The chain uses TRBV28 and TRBJ2-7, with 9 nucleotides matching TRBD2. The V gene's germline CDR1 is MDHEN and CDR2 SYDVKM. Trimming at V came to 5 bases and at J to 5 bases, leaving 13 bases not matched to a gene. The CDR3 spans 16 residues. The CDR3, as DNA: TGTGCCAGCAGTGTGGGTGGGACTAGCTTTTTCGACGAGCAGTACTTC. It specifies CASSVGGTSFFDEQYF.

About this clone itself: Germline and junction disagree at one end, which may indicate a read error. The rearrangement uses TRBV28 and TRBJ1-2; 8 bases align to TRBD1. Germline loops: CDR1 MDHEN, CDR2 SYDVKM. The CDR3 length is 16 residues. CDR3 sequence reads: CASSSGTGPILWLLGF. The CDR3 DNA is TGTGCCAGCAGCTCCGGGACAGGACCAATTCTATGGCTACTAGGCTTC.

The rearrangement joins TRBV5-1 to TRBJ2-6; the match to TRBD2 covers 15 bases. The CDR3 runs 20 residues. Trimming at V came to 4 bases and at J to 0 bases, leaving 8 bases not matched to a gene. From germline, CDR1 is SGHRS and CDR2 YFSETQ. CDR3 sequence reads: CASSLVPGLAGGSGANVLTF. CDR3 DNA sequence: TGCGCCAGCAGCCTAGTCCCGGGACTAGCGGGAGGCTCTGGGGCCAACGTCCTGACTTTC.

The chain carries TRBV6-1 and TRBJ1-2; perhaps TRBD1 as D (5 bases). Germline CDR1 and CDR2: MNHNS and SASEGT. CDR3 length equals 13 residues. Deletions cut 7 bases from V and 8 bases from J, with 17 bases between. The CDR3 DNA follows: TGTGCCAGCAAGGGCTCAGGGAATTGGGGCTACACCTTC. This sequence encodes CASKGSGNWGYTF.

V and J are TRBV4-1 and TRBJ2-2, with 11 bases aligning to TRBD2. V dropped 1 base and J dropped 1; count of bases not matched to a gene: 2. The germline gives CDR1 MGHRA, CDR2 YSYEKL. The CDR3 extends over 17 amino acids. The CDR3: CASSQAGLAGNTGELFF. CDR3 DNA sequence: TGCGCCAGCAGCCAAGCTGGACTAGCGGGGAACACCGGGGAGCTGTTTTTT.